This T cell receptor beta chain was obtained from a study of T-cell memory formation after mild COVID-19. Study-level background: The study found TCR clusters largely donor specific. Findings and limits, study-wide: Cross-reactive memory apparently joined, as some responding clones appeared in pre-infection memory. Balance between CD4 and CD8 was seen in clones contracting day 15 to 85, and a CD4+ lean was seen in later expanders. SARS-CoV-2 specificity of second-wave clones peaking day 37 was unconfirmed.

TCRdb reanalysed the 5' RACE reads using MiXCR and keeps one entry per CDR3 protein. This sample has about 200,000 distinct CDR3 sequences; 9% to 10% occur once, and the top ten carry 3% to 4.5%. The CDR3 sequence is 11 residues long. Trimming took off 5 bases at V and 5 bases at J, with 3 bases between the two ends. This clonotype was counted ten times or more. The antigen remains undetermined. This receptor was identified in a man younger than 35 who had mild COVID-19 (a few samples of this study predate the infection). Cell type and time point are not known. The sample was PBMCs or a T cell subset sorted from them (not recorded which). V usage is TRBV12-3 or TRBV12-4 and J usage is TRBJ2-2; D remains unclear. The CDR3 reads CASSSTGELFF. CDR3 nucleotides: TGTGCCAGCAGTAGTACCGGGGAGCTGTTTTTT.